These 10 T cell receptor beta chains were sequenced from one sample in a study of blood T cell repertoires in COVID-19. The method was immunoSEQ multiplex PCR; TCRdb's version includes in-frame clones alone and lacks a portion of them. The sample has about 400,000 clones; approximately 86% are singletons. Sequences were obtained from PBMCs or T cells enriched from blood (not recorded which). The receptors stem from a woman aged 35 to 49 with acute COVID-19.

The table lists this clone with a count of one. The chain recombines TRBV5-1 with TRBJ2-3, with D uncertain. Trimming took off 4 bases at V and 9 bases at J, with 18 bases between the two ends. CDR3 length: 14 amino acids. CDR1 SGHRS and CDR2 YFSETQ come from the germline V gene. The CDR3, as DNA: TGCGCCAGCAGCCCGGAACGCGGAGTGAGGACGCAGTATTTT. Translated, it gives CASSPERGVRTQYF.

The rearrangement joins TRBV6-4 to TRBJ2-7, with 9 nucleotides matching TRBD1. The CDR3 is 13 amino acids. Germline V gene sequence: CDR1 MRHNA, CDR2 SNTAGT. V lost 3 bases and J lost 6; bases outside the gene matches: 3. CDR3 sequence (DNA): TGTGCCAGCAGTGAACACAGGGGGCTCGAGCAGTACTTC. It is translated as CASSEHRGLEQYF.

The chain uses TRBV18 and TRBJ2-1, with unresolved D. Germline V gene lookup returns CDR1 KGHSH and CDR2 LQKENI. Trimming pared 0 bases from V and 1 base from J, leaving 4 bases between. CDR3 length equals 14 residues. The CDR3: CASSPPPSYNEQFF. The CDR3 nucleotides read TGTGCCAGCTCACCACCCCCATCCTACAATGAGCAGTTCTTC.

The V and J genes are TRBV6-5 and TRBJ1-1, with TRBD1 identical over 7 bases. Germline V gene data show CDR1 as MNHEY and CDR2 as SVGAGI. Losses at the gene ends were 6 bases for V and 3 bases for J; bases not matched to a gene: 4. This CDR3 spans 13 amino acids. CDR3 sequence reads: CASSTTGDTEAFF. CDR3 DNA sequence: TGTGCCAGCAGCACAACAGGGGACACTGAAGCTTTCTTT.

J is TRBJ2-1 and V is TRBV2; 7 bases are a match to TRBD1. Losses at the gene ends were 4 bases for V and 15 bases for J; bases not matched to a gene: 12. CDR1 and CDR2 from the germline V gene are SNHLY and FYNNEI. The CDR3 has 13 amino acids. The chain's CDR3 is CASSVTGAASPFF. The CDR3 nucleotides are TGTGCCAGCAGTGTAACAGGGGCCGCCAGCCCGTTCTTC. Full variable domain (remainder filled in from reference TRBV2 and TRBJ2-1): EPEVTQTPSHQVTQMGQEVILRCVPISNHLYFYWYRQILGQKVEFLVSFYNNEISEKSEIFDDQFSVERPDGSNFTLKIRSTKLEDSAMYFCASSVTGAASPFFGPGTRLTVL.

This clone was counted once. The chain carries TRBV4-1 and TRBJ2-2; possibly TRBD2 for D (5 bases). Per germline, CDR1 MGHRA and CDR2 YSYEKL. The CDR3 is 16 residues long. Trimming removed 0 bases at V and 4 bases at J, with 12 bases between. The CDR3: CASSQDSVRATGELFF. Here the CDR3 DNA reads TGCGCCAGCAGCCAAGATAGCGTCCGCGCCACCGGGGAGCTGTTTTTT.

The gene calls are TRBV9 and TRBJ1-3; 8 bases fit TRBD1. Germline CDR1 SGDLS, CDR2 YYNGEE. J gave up 4 bases and V 4 bases, and 10 bases lay outside the gene matches. The length of the CDR3 is 16 residues. The CDR3 nucleotides read TGTGCCAGCAGCACCCAGAAGGACAGGGCGGGAAACACCATATATTTT. This gives the protein CASSTQKDRAGNTIYF.

The chain uses TRBV14 and TRBJ1-3, with D maybe TRBD1 (5 bases). This CDR3 comprises 16 residues. The V and J ends lost 7 bases and 0 bases respectively, with 16 bases between them. Looked up from germline, CDR1 is SGHDN and CDR2 is FVKESK. This CDR3 is CASMEGPYYSGNTIYF. The CDR3 DNA is TGTGCCAGCATGGAGGGGCCATACTACTCTGGAAACACCATATATTTT.

V gene TRBV15 combines with J gene TRBJ1-2; D remains ambiguous. This CDR3 contains 15 residues. V was shortened by 0 bases and J by 7 bases, with 15 bases between the two germline ends. Germline-derived CDR1 and CDR2 are LNHNV and YYDKDF (reference sequence). In DNA form, the CDR3 reads TGTGCCACCAGCAGAGATAGGGCGGGGAAAAGTGGCTACACCTTC. Residues: CATSRDRAGKSGYTF.

The chain employs TRBV5-1 and TRBJ1-1; D is possibly TRBD1 (5 bases). Germline values: CDR1 SGHRS, CDR2 YFSETQ. The CDR3 covers 14 residues. Trimming removed 4 bases at V and 3 bases at J, with 13 bases between. DNA for the CDR3: TGCGCCAGCAGCAAGGGTGACAGATACACTGAAGCTTTCTTT. It encodes CASSKGDRYTEAFF.